Listed below are T cell receptor beta chains from one sample, sequenced in a study of regulatory T cells in long-lasting Graves disease. TCRdb itself ran the multiplex PCR reads through MiXCR, one entry per CDR3 protein. Among roughly 450,000 distinct CDR3 sequences listed, less than 25% were seen once. The input for sequencing was peripheral blood mononuclear cells (PBMCs), taken when the disease was refractory, from a patient treated with antithyroid drugs. The receptors originated from a female donor with Graves disease. CDR3s include the opening cysteine and the closing phenylalanine or tryptophan. Clone size is given for some rows only: seen once, a few or many times, or a class if the clone is expanded.

clone size,V gene,J gene,CDR3 protein
many,TRBV28,TRBJ1-1,CASSPDLENTEAFF
many,TRBV5-1,TRBJ2-2,CASSLNRELFF
.,TRBV2,TRBJ2-3,CASSPAGVTDTQYF
.,TRBV5-8,TRBJ2-7,CASSLGEDNTYEQYF
few,TRBV7-9,TRBJ2-5,CASSPAAGLQETQYF
many,TRBV28,TRBJ1-1,CASSYNRGMNTEAFF
many,TRBV2,TRBJ1-2,CASEIWTDRLYGYTF
.,TRBV29-1,TRBJ2-3,CSVEGTVDTQYF
few,TRBV7-2,TRBJ2-7,CASSSRRAYEQYF
few,TRBV27,TRBJ2-7,CASSYTGISYEQYF
many,TRBV11-2,TRBJ2-7,CASSTRLAGVPYEQYF
many,TRBV18,TRBJ2-5,CASSPIEGIQETQYF
.,TRBV11-2,TRBJ1-2,CASSSLIGGPTYGYTF
few,TRBV10-3,TRBJ2-2,CAIATQNLPGELFF
few,TRBV18,TRBJ2-7,CASSPSGQTYEQYF
many,TRBV7-8,TRBJ2-7,CASSSQTGAPYEQYF
.,TRBV6-2/TRBV6-3,TRBJ2-4,CASSSIQGALDIQYF
few,TRBV3-1,TRBJ2-2,CASSRAGLPNTGELFF
few,TRBV27,TRBJ2-3,CASSLSPLTDTQYF